Listed below are T cell receptor beta chains from one sample, sequenced in a study of vaccination and CD4 T cells after COVID-19. TCRdb re-called the PCR reads through MiXCR, storing one row per CDR3 protein. The sample lists some 20,000 distinct CDR3 sequences, about two fifths occurring once. The antigens of these receptors remain unknown. The sample comprised CD4+ T cells from blood, cultured in vitro. Receptors originate from a human donor who had recovered from COVID-19. Each CDR3 is given with its conserved first and last residue. The D gene is left open where the match is weak. Clone size is stated in some rows and not others, as once, few, many or a class when expanded.

j_gene: TRBJ2-7
abundance: -
d_gene: TRBD2
v_gene: TRBV6-5
CDR3aa: CASSYRAGGTYEQYF
CDR3nt: TGTGCCAGCAGTTACCGGGCGGGGGGGACCTACGAGCAGTACTTC

j_gene: TRBJ2-4
abundance: once
d_gene: -
v_gene: TRBV19
CDR3aa: CASSIVRAQNIQYF
CDR3nt: TGTGCCAGTAGTATAGTAAGGGCTCAAAACATTCAGTACTTC

j_gene: TRBJ2-3
abundance: few
d_gene: -
v_gene: TRBV11-2
CDR3aa: CASSLVYGTDTQYF
CDR3nt: TGTGCCAGCAGCTTAGTTTACGGCACAGATACGCAGTATTTT

j_gene: TRBJ1-2
abundance: -
d_gene: TRBD1
v_gene: TRBV7-2
CDR3aa: CASSSETGARGYTF
CDR3nt: TGTGCCAGCAGCTCGGAGACAGGGGCGCGGGGCTACACCTTC

j_gene: TRBJ1-2
abundance: -
d_gene: -
v_gene: TRBV4-3
CDR3aa: CASSQVPGGLYGYTF
CDR3nt: TGCGCCAGCAGCCAAGTTCCGGGAGGCCTCTATGGCTACACCTTC

j_gene: TRBJ2-5
abundance: -
d_gene: -
v_gene: TRBV28
CDR3aa: CASSSSERVQETQYF
CDR3nt: TGTGCCAGCAGTTCGAGCGAGCGGGTTCAAGAGACCCAGTACTTC

j_gene: TRBJ2-7
abundance: few
d_gene: TRBD2
v_gene: TRBV19
CDR3aa: CASSIGGLATAEQYF
CDR3nt: TGTGCCAGTAGTATAGGTGGACTAGCGACCGCCGAGCAGTACTTC

j_gene: TRBJ1-4
abundance: few
d_gene: -
v_gene: TRBV10-3
CDR3aa: CAISESRARLFF
CDR3nt: TGTGCCATCAGTGAGTCACGGGCCCGGCTGTTTTTT

j_gene: TRBJ2-2
abundance: -
d_gene: -
v_gene: TRBV5-1
CDR3aa: CASSLDRNTGELFF
CDR3nt: TGCGCCAGCAGCCTTGACAGAAACACCGGGGAGCTGTTTTTT

j_gene: TRBJ1-5
abundance: few
d_gene: -
v_gene: TRBV19
CDR3aa: CASTMWGDNQPQHF
CDR3nt: TGTGCCAGTACTATGTGGGGGGACAATCAGCCCCAGCATTTT

j_gene: TRBJ2-7
abundance: -
d_gene: TRBD2
v_gene: TRBV18
CDR3aa: CASSPPSGTNPYEQYF
CDR3nt: TGTGCCAGCTCACCACCGAGCGGGACGAACCCCTACGAGCAGTACTTC

j_gene: TRBJ2-6
abundance: -
d_gene: TRBD1
v_gene: TRBV6-2/TRBV6-3
CDR3aa: CASSYSGGTGIGVNVLTF
CDR3nt: TGTGCCAGCAGTTACTCGGGAGGGACAGGGATTGGGGTCAACGTCCTGACTTTC

j_gene: TRBJ1-1
abundance: few
d_gene: TRBD1
v_gene: TRBV20-1
CDR3aa: CSVSDRGRPNTEAFF
CDR3nt: TGCAGTGTAAGCGACAGGGGACGACCCAACACTGAAGCTTTCTTT

j_gene: TRBJ1-1
abundance: -
d_gene: -
v_gene: TRBV12-3/TRBV12-4
CDR3aa: CASSLAGRVRAFF
CDR3nt: TGTGCCAGCAGTTTAGCGGGGAGGGTTCGAGCTTTCTTT

j_gene: TRBJ2-5
abundance: few
d_gene: TRBD2
v_gene: TRBV20-1
CDR3aa: CSASLRLATQETQYF
CDR3nt: TGCAGTGCTAGTTTAAGACTAGCGACCCAAGAGACCCAGTACTTC

j_gene: TRBJ2-7
abundance: few
d_gene: TRBD1
v_gene: TRBV20-1
CDR3aa: CSARALRDSTYEQYF
CDR3nt: TGCAGTGCTAGAGCTCTTCGGGACAGCACCTACGAGCAGTACTTC

j_gene: TRBJ2-7
abundance: -
d_gene: TRBD1
v_gene: TRBV5-8
CDR3aa: CASSAGTGSLVPYEQYF
CDR3nt: TGTGCCAGCAGCGCGGGGACAGGCTCCCTTGTACCCTACGAGCAGTACTTC

j_gene: TRBJ1-1
abundance: -
d_gene: TRBD1
v_gene: TRBV20-1
CDR3aa: CSAQTGERGLWYTEAFF
CDR3nt: TGCAGTGCCCAGACCGGGGAGAGGGGGCTGTGGTACACTGAAGCTTTCTTT

j_gene: TRBJ1-6
abundance: -
d_gene: TRBD1
v_gene: TRBV28
CDR3aa: CASTTGVGSPLHF
CDR3nt: TGTGCCAGCACGACAGGGGTTGGTTCACCCCTCCACTTT

j_gene: TRBJ1-6
abundance: -
d_gene: TRBD1
v_gene: TRBV6-1
CDR3aa: CASCGTASNSPLHF
CDR3nt: TGTGCCAGCTGCGGGACAGCGAGTAATTCACCCCTCCACTTT

j_gene: TRBJ2-7
abundance: -
d_gene: -
v_gene: TRBV20-1
CDR3aa: CSAEGLERSYEQYF
CDR3nt: TGCAGTGCTGAGGGGCTAGAGAGGTCCTACGAGCAGTACTTC

j_gene: TRBJ1-6
abundance: -
d_gene: TRBD1
v_gene: TRBV11-3
CDR3aa: CASSLGGTGKWSPLHF
CDR3nt: TGTGCCAGCAGCTTAGGCGGGACAGGGAAGTGGTCACCCCTCCACTTT

j_gene: TRBJ2-7
abundance: few
d_gene: -
v_gene: TRBV7-9
CDR3aa: CASSLGGDGSSDEQYF
CDR3nt: TGTGCCAGCAGCTTAGGTGGGGACGGCTCTTCGGACGAGCAGTACTTC

j_gene: TRBJ1-2
abundance: -
d_gene: -
v_gene: TRBV21-1
CDR3aa: CASSKGDRATGYGYTF
CDR3nt: TGTGCCAGCAGCAAAGGGGACAGGGCAACGGGTTATGGCTACACCTTC

j_gene: TRBJ2-3
abundance: -
d_gene: TRBD2
v_gene: TRBV5-1
CDR3aa: CASSFSGASSDTQYF
CDR3nt: TGCGCCAGCAGCTTTAGCGGGGCTTCTTCAGATACGCAGTATTTT

j_gene: TRBJ1-1
abundance: few
d_gene: -
v_gene: TRBV11-3
CDR3aa: CASSLRVIAEAFF
CDR3nt: TGTGCCAGCAGCTTACGGGTGATCGCTGAAGCTTTCTTT

j_gene: TRBJ2-5
abundance: -
d_gene: -
v_gene: TRBV20-1
CDR3aa: CSAGSTDWYQETQYF
CDR3nt: TGCAGTGCTGGGTCGACTGATTGGTACCAAGAGACCCAGTACTTC

j_gene: TRBJ1-3
abundance: -
d_gene: -
v_gene: TRBV9
CDR3aa: CASSVASGTGNTIYF
CDR3nt: TGTGCCAGCAGCGTAGCTTCGGGGACTGGAAACACCATATATTTT

j_gene: TRBJ1-6
abundance: few
d_gene: -
v_gene: TRBV11-3
CDR3aa: CASSPEAYKSPLHF
CDR3nt: TGTGCCAGCAGCCCAGAAGCTTATAAATCTCCCCTCCACTTT

j_gene: TRBJ2-1
abundance: -
d_gene: -
v_gene: TRBV5-1
CDR3aa: CASSLHRDNEQFF
CDR3nt: TGCGCCAGCAGCTTGCACAGAGACAATGAGCAGTTCTTC

j_gene: TRBJ2-1
abundance: -
d_gene: -
v_gene: TRBV6-5
CDR3aa: CASSYSIFGYNEQFF
CDR3nt: TGTGCCAGCAGTTACTCGATTTTCGGTTACAATGAGCAGTTCTTC

j_gene: TRBJ2-4
abundance: -
d_gene: TRBD2
v_gene: TRBV6-1
CDR3aa: CASRFLGGNKNIQYF
CDR3nt: TGTGCCAGCAGGTTCCTGGGGGGGAACAAAAACATTCAGTACTTC

j_gene: TRBJ2-4
abundance: -
d_gene: -
v_gene: TRBV12-3/TRBV12-4
CDR3aa: CASSFTPSPLGNIQYF
CDR3nt: TGTGCCAGCAGTTTTACCCCCAGCCCGTTGGGAAACATTCAGTACTTC

j_gene: TRBJ2-1
abundance: -
d_gene: TRBD2
v_gene: TRBV10-3
CDR3aa: CAISDESLAGSDEQFF
CDR3nt: TGTGCCATCAGTGATGAGAGTCTAGCGGGGTCCGATGAGCAGTTCTTC

j_gene: TRBJ2-1
abundance: -
d_gene: TRBD2
v_gene: TRBV20-1
CDR3aa: CSATRTSNEQFF
CDR3nt: TGCAGTGCCACTCGGACTAGCAATGAGCAGTTCTTC

j_gene: TRBJ1-6
abundance: -
d_gene: -
v_gene: TRBV4-1
CDR3aa: CASSRSLDGQSSYNSPLHF
CDR3nt: TGCGCCAGCAGCCGCTCCTTGGATGGACAGAGCTCCTATAATTCACCCCTCCACTTT

j_gene: TRBJ1-2
abundance: few
d_gene: TRBD1
v_gene: TRBV12-3/TRBV12-4
CDR3aa: CASSPRQGGNSIYGYTF
CDR3nt: TGTGCCAGCAGTCCTAGACAGGGAGGCAATTCAATCTATGGCTACACCTTC

j_gene: TRBJ2-3
abundance: -
d_gene: TRBD2
v_gene: TRBV4-2
CDR3aa: CASSQTGLAGEGSPVDTQYF
CDR3nt: TGTGCCAGCAGCCAGACGGGACTAGCGGGAGAGGGCAGCCCCGTAGATACGCAGTATTTT

j_gene: TRBJ2-3
abundance: -
d_gene: -
v_gene: TRBV14
CDR3aa: CASSQATVLSPAGDTQYF
CDR3nt: TGTGCCAGCAGCCAAGCCACGGTATTGAGTCCCGCGGGAGATACGCAGTATTTT

j_gene: TRBJ1-1
abundance: -
d_gene: TRBD1
v_gene: TRBV5-1
CDR3aa: CASSFRGQEEAFF
CDR3nt: TGCGCCAGCAGCTTTCGAGGACAGGAGGAAGCTTTCTTT

j_gene: TRBJ2-5
abundance: -
d_gene: TRBD1
v_gene: TRBV18
CDR3aa: CASSPTGMETQYF
CDR3nt: TGTGCCAGCTCACCGACAGGGATGGAGACCCAGTACTTC

j_gene: TRBJ2-7
abundance: few
d_gene: TRBD2
v_gene: TRBV15
CDR3aa: CATSREGTSGSWGYEQYF
CDR3nt: TGTGCCACCAGCAGAGAAGGGACTAGCGGGAGTTGGGGCTACGAGCAGTACTTC

j_gene: TRBJ2-7
abundance: -
d_gene: TRBD2
v_gene: TRBV7-6
CDR3aa: CASSLGSSGGSYEQYF
CDR3nt: TGTGCCAGCAGCTTAGGCTCTAGCGGGGGCTCCTACGAGCAGTACTTC

j_gene: TRBJ1-2
abundance: -
d_gene: TRBD1
v_gene: TRBV5-6
CDR3aa: CASSFSPGQGANYGYTF
CDR3nt: TGTGCCAGCAGCTTCAGCCCCGGACAGGGGGCTAACTATGGCTACACCTTC

j_gene: TRBJ2-2
abundance: -
d_gene: -
v_gene: TRBV6-1
CDR3aa: CASSETAHRELFF
CDR3nt: TGTGCCAGCAGTGAAACCGCTCACCGGGAGCTGTTTTTT

j_gene: TRBJ1-3
abundance: -
d_gene: -
v_gene: TRBV4-2
CDR3aa: CASSQDRGARGNTIYF
CDR3nt: TGTGCCAGCAGCCAAGATCGGGGGGCGCGGGGAAACACCATATATTTT